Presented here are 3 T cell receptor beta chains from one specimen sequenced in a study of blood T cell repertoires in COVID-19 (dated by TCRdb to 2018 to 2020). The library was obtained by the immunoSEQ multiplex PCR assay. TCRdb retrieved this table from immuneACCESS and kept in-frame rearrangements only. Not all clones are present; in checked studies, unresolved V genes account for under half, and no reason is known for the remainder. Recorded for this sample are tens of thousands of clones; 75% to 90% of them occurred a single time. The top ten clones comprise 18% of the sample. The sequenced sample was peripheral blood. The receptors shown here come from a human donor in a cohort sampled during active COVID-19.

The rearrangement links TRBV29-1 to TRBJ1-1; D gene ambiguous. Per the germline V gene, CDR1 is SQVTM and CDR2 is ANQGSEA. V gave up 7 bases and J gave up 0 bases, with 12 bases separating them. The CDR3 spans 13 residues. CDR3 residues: CSAPGVMNTEAFF. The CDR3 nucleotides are TGCAGCGCCCCGGGAGTCATGAACACTGAAGCTTTCTTT.

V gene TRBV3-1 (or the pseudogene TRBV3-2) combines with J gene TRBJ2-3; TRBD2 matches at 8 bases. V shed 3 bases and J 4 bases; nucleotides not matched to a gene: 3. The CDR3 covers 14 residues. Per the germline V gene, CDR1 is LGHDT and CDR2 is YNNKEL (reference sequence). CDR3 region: CASSQGRGADTQYF. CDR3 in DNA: TGTGCCAGCAGCCAGGGGCGGGGGGCAGATACGCAGTATTTT.

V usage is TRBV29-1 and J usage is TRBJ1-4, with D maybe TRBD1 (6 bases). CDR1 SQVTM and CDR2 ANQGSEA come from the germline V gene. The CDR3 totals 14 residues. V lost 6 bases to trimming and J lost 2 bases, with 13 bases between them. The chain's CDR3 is CSVSGAQTNEKLFF. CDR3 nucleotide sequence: TGCAGCGTCTCAGGGGCCCAGACTAATGAAAAACTGTTTTTT.